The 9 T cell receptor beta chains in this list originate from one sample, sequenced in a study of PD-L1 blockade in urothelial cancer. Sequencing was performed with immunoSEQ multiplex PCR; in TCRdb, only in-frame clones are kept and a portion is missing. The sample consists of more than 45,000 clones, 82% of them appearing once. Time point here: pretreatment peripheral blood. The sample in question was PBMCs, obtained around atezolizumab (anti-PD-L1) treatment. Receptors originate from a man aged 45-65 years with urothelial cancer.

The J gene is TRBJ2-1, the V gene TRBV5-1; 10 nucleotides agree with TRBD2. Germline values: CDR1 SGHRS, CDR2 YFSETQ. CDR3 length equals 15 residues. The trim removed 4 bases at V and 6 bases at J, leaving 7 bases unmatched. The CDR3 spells CASSPRLAGVNEQFF. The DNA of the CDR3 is TGCGCCAGCAGCCCTCGGCTAGCGGGAGTCAATGAGCAGTTCTTC.

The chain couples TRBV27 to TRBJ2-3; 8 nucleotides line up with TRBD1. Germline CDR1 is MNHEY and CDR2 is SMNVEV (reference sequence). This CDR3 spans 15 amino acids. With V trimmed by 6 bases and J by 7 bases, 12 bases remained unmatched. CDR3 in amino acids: CASSPGTGKGHTQYF. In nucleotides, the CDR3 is TGTGCCAGCAGCCCCGGGACAGGAAAAGGGCATACGCAGTATTTT.

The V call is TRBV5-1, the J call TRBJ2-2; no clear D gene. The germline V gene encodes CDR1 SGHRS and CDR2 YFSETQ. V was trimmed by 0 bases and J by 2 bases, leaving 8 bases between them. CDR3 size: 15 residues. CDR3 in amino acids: CASSLAKQNTGELFF. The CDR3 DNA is TGCGCCAGCAGCTTGGCCAAACAAAACACCGGGGAGCTGTTTTTT.

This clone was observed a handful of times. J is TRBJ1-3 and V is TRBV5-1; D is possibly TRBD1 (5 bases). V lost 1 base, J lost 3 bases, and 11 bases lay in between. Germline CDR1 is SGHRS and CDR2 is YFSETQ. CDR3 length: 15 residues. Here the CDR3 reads CASSLWGELGNTIYF. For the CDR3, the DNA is TGCGCCAGCAGCTTGTGGGGGGAACTTGGAAACACCATATATTTT.

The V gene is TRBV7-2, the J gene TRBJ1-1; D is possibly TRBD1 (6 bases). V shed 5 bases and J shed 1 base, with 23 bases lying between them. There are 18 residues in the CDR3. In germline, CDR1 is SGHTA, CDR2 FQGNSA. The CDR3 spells CASSLRGHEQSGNTEAFF. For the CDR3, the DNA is TGTGCCAGCAGCCTACGGGGACACGAACAGTCGGGGAACACTGAAGCTTTCTTT.

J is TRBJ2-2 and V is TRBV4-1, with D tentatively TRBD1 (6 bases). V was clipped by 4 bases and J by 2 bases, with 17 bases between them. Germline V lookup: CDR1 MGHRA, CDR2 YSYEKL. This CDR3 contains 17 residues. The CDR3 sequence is CASSRGHPPINTGELFF. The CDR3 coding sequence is TGCGCCAGCAGCCGGGGACACCCGCCAATTAACACCGGGGAGCTGTTTTTT.

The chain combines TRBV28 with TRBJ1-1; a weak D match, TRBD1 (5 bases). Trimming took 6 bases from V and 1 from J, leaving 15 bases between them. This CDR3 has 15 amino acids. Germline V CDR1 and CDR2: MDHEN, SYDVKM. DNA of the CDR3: TGTGCCAGCAGACCCCCGGGACTGGGGAACACTGAAGCTTTCTTT. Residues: CASRPPGLGNTEAFF.

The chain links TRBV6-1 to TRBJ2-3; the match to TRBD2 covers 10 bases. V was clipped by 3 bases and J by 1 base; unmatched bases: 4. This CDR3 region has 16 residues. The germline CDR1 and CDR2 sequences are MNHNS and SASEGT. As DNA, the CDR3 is TGTGCCAGCAGTGACCCGGGACTAGCGCGCACAGATACGCAGTATTTT. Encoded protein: CASSDPGLARTDTQYF.

The CDR3 DNA sequence: TGTGCCACCAGCTCGAGGGCCCAGGGAGGGGAGACCCAGTACTTC. Residues: CATSSRAQGGETQYF. This chain links TRBV15 with TRBJ2-5; 7 nucleotides match TRBD2. V was clipped by 5 bases and J by 5 bases; unmatched bases: 11. This CDR3 is 15 amino acids long. In germline, CDR1 is LNHNV, CDR2 YYDKDF (reference sequence). The whole variable domain, filled in from reference TRBV15 and TRBJ2-5, reads DAMVIQNPRYQVTQFGKPVTLSCSQTLNHNVMYWYQQKSSQAPKLLFHYYDKDFNNEADTPDNFQSRRPNTSFCFLDIRSPGLGDTAMYLCATSSRAQGGETQYFGPGTRLLVL.